Presented here are 10 T cell receptor beta chains from one specimen sequenced in a study of blood T cell repertoires in COVID-19. TCRdb's table, derived via immunoSEQ multiplex PCR, lists solely in-frame clones and lacks some. The table includes fewer than 300,000 clones, roughly 86% detected once. Sequenced input: peripheral blood. These receptors all come from a middle-aged man who had recovered from COVID-19.

The rearrangement joins TRBV3-1 (or the pseudogene TRBV3-2) to TRBJ2-5; 7 bases map to TRBD2. CDR3 length: 16 amino acids. CDR1 and CDR2 (germline): LGHDT, YNNKEL (reference sequence). V trimming: 0 bases; J trimming: 3 bases; junction bases outside the gene matches: 7. CDR3 in amino acids: CASSQDQTGGKETQYF. The CDR3 region has the DNA TGTGCCAGCAGCCAAGATCAAACGGGAGGAAAAGAGACCCAGTACTTC.

The chain couples TRBV20-1 to TRBJ2-7; weak D call: TRBD2 (5 bases). The CDR3 contains 15 residues. Germline V gene sequence: CDR1 DFQATT, CDR2 SNEGSKA (reference sequence). Trimming shortened V by 3 bases and J by 0 bases, and 15 bases separated the two germline ends. The CDR3 sequence: CSASSLGSSSYEQYF. CDR3 coding DNA: TGCAGTGCTAGTTCCCTGGGGAGCAGCTCCTACGAGCAGTACTTC.

The chain is built from TRBV3-1 (or the pseudogene TRBV3-2) and TRBJ2-1; 7 bases are a match to TRBD2. The germline CDR1 and CDR2 sequences are LGHDT and YNNKEL (reference sequence). The length of the CDR3 is 13 residues. V shed 5 bases and J 10 bases; nucleotides not matched to a gene: 8. CDR3 DNA: TGTGCCAGCAGCGAAGCACGGGGAGGGGAGCAGTTCTTC. Translated: CASSEARGGEQFF.

The chain uses TRBV7-2 and TRBJ2-5; D is possibly TRBD1 (7 bases). Trimming stripped 6 bases from V and 5 bases from J, with 22 bases between. Per germline, CDR1 SGHTA and CDR2 FQGNSA. The CDR3 covers 16 residues. The CDR3 loop is CASRQGGVGYWETQYF. The DNA for the CDR3 is TGTGCCAGCAGGCAGGGGGGTGTGGGGTATTGGGAGACCCAGTACTTC.

The V gene is TRBV19, the J gene TRBJ2-1, with 13 bases fitting TRBD2. V shed 5 bases, J shed 8 bases, and the junction held 6 bases outside the gene matches. CDR1 is LNHDA and CDR2 is SQIVND in the germline V gene (reference sequence). The CDR3 is 15 amino acids. The CDR3 DNA is TGTGCCAGTAGTCAGACTAGCGGGGGGAGGGATGAGCAGTTCTTC. Its protein product is CASSQTSGGRDEQFF.

The chain uses TRBV6-5 and TRBJ2-7, with a weak D call TRBD1 (7 bases). Germline assignment: CDR1 MNHEY and CDR2 SVGAGI. Deletions cut 1 base from V and 6 bases from J, with 10 bases between. The CDR3 sequence is 13 residues long. The CDR3 region is CASSYYQGGEQYF. The CDR3 DNA reads TGTGCCAGCAGTTACTACCAGGGGGGCGAGCAGTACTTC.

This clone showed up many times. The chain couples TRBV28 to TRBJ2-1; 9 bases are shared with TRBD2. The CDR3 loop spans 17 amino acids. Germline assignment: CDR1 MDHEN and CDR2 SYDVKM. V was clipped by 6 bases and J by 8 bases; unmatched bases: 17. The CDR3 bases are TGTGCCAGCAGCGCTCAGGGGGATAGCGGGAGAGGCGATGAGCAGTTCTTC. Protein product: CASSAQGDSGRGDEQFF.

This chain joins TRBV2 and TRBJ2-7, with no clear D. This CDR3 region has 18 residues. Trimming pared 5 bases from V and 0 bases from J, leaving 23 bases between. Germline lookup yields CDR1 SNHLY and CDR2 FYNNEI. The CDR3: CASSHFVILKPSSYEQYF. CDR3 DNA: TGTGCCAGCAGTCACTTCGTCATCCTCAAGCCTAGCTCCTACGAGCAGTACTTC.

V and J are TRBV9 and TRBJ1-1; D gene ambiguous. The V gene's germline CDR1 is SGDLS and CDR2 YYNGEE. V was cut by 5 bases and J by 4 bases, with 12 bases left in between. This CDR3 contains 13 residues. This CDR3 is CASSVELSTEAFF. The CDR3 DNA reads as TGTGCCAGCAGTGTTGAGTTGAGCACTGAAGCTTTCTTT.

CDR3 residues: CASSEPGGQANSPLHF. DNA for the CDR3: TGTGCCAGCAGTGAGCCGGGGGGACAGGCTAATTCACCCCTCCACTTT. The V call is TRBV2, the J call TRBJ1-6; 8 bases are shared with TRBD1. The CDR3 loop spans 16 amino acids. Per germline, CDR1 SNHLY and CDR2 FYNNEI. V was pared by 3 bases and J by 6 bases, with 7 bases of the junction left unmatched.